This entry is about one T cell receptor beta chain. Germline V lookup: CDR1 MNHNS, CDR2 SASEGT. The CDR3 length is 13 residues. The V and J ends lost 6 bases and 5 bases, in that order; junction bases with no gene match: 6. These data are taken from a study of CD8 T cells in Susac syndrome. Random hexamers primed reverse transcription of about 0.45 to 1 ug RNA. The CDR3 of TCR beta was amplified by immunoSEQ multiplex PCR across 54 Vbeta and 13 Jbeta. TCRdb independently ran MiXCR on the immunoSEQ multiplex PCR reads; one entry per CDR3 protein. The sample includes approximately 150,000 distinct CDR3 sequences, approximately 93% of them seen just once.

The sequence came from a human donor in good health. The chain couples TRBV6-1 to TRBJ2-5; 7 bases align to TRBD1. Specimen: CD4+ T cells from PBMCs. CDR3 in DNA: TGTGCCAGCAGCCCAACAGGGGCCGAGACCCAGTACTTC. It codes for CASSPTGAETQYF.